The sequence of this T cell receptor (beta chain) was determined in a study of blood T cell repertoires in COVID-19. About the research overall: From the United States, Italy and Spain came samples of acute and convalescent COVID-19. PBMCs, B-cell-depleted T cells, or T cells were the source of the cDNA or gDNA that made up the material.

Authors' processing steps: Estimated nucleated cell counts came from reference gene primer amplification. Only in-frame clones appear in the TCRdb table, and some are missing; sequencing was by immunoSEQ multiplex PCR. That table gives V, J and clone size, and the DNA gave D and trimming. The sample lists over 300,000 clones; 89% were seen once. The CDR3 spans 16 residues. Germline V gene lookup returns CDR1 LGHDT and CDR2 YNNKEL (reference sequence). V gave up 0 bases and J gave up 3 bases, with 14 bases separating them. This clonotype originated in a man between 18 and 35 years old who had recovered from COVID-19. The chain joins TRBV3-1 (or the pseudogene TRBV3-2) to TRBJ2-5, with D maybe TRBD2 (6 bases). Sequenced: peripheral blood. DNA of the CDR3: TGTGCCAGCAGCCAAGAGTTGGGCGGGATAAAAGAGACCCAGTACTTC. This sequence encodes CASSQELGGIKETQYF.